This TCR beta chain was sequenced in a study of cytomegalovirus exposure and HLA in healthy donors. Study context: A prior analysis found about 110 million unique TCR beta sequences from some 190 million T cells.

In the case of this clone: As yet, its antigen is unknown.

Primers included in the PCR were 60 Vbeta and 13 Jbeta primers. TCRdb keeps only in-frame clones here, not all; method: immunoSEQ multiplex PCR. The repertoire has about 190,000 clones, 70% to 75% of them found once; the top ten carry around 3.2%. Overall study results and limits: From TCR beta sequences, most subjects' HLA-A and HLA-B alleles were reportedly predicted accurately. The classifier reportedly diagnosed cytomegalovirus status with high specificity and sensitivity. Sequencing likely generated an artifact that appeared as a cluster of highly shared sequence variants.

Sequenced: PBMCs. This sequence was found in a young woman in good health and CMV-seropositive.

CDR3 protein: CASSQLENTGTGELFF. For the CDR3, the DNA is TGTGCCAGCAGCCAATTGGAGAACACGGGCACCGGGGAGCTGTTTTTT. The chain is built from TRBV4-2 and TRBJ2-2; D remains ambiguous. Germline lookup yields CDR1 LGHNA and CDR2 YNFKEQ. CDR3 size: 16 residues. Trimming pared 2 bases from V and 4 bases from J, leaving 14 bases between.